One and the same sample provided the 32 T cell receptor beta chains below, sequenced in a study of Tregs in tolerant kidney transplant recipients. Profiling relied on immunoSEQ multiplex PCR, and the TCRdb table lists in-frame clones only, not all of them. This table has around 61,000 clones, 65% to 85% appearing once. Sequencing was carried out using CD4+ T cells from blood. All receptors derive from a human donor in good health.

The J gene is TRBJ1-2, the V gene TRBV9; D is ambiguous. Germline values: CDR1 SGDLS, CDR2 YYNGEE. CDR3 length equals 14 residues. Trimming cost V 4 bases and J 1 base, with 11 bases left between them. The CDR3 loop reads CASSPAANNYGYTF. As DNA, the CDR3 is TGTGCCAGCAGCCCGGCGGCAAATAACTATGGCTACACCTTC.

The chain couples TRBV5-4 to TRBJ2-1; D unclear. Deletions cut 4 bases from V and 6 bases from J, with 11 bases between. Germline V gene sequence: CDR1 SGHNT, CDR2 YYREEE (reference sequence). The CDR3 loop spans 13 amino acids. In DNA, the CDR3 is TGTGCCAGCAGCCCTACAAACGGCAATGAGCAGTTCTTC. It translates to CASSPTNGNEQFF.

The chain joins TRBV6-5 to TRBJ1-1, with 8 bases fitting TRBD1. Germline V gene data show CDR1 as MNHEY and CDR2 as SVGAGI. The CDR3 runs 14 residues. The trim removed 2 bases at V and 10 bases at J, leaving 9 bases unmatched. The CDR3 reads CASSYTDRVLTAFF. The CDR3 DNA reads as TGTGCCAGCAGTTACACGGACAGGGTTTTAACAGCTTTCTTT.

The chain recombines TRBV11-3 with TRBJ2-2, with TRBD2 identical over 9 bases. The V gene's germline CDR1 is SGHNT and CDR2 YENEEA. After removal of 3 bases from V and 5 bases from J, the junction contained 10 bases not matched to a gene. CDR3 length: 17 residues. CDR3: CASSFSVAGENTGELFF. The CDR3 bases are TGTGCCAGCAGCTTCTCGGTAGCGGGAGAGAATACCGGGGAGCTGTTTTTT.

The CDR3 loop is CASSSNRDPTDTQYF. DNA of the CDR3: TGTGCCAGCAGCTCAAACCGGGACCCCACAGATACGCAGTATTTT. The rearrangement joins TRBV7-8 to TRBJ2-3; tentatively, D is TRBD1 or TRBD2 (5 bases each). This CDR3 has 15 residues. The V gene's germline CDR1 is SGHVS and CDR2 FQNEAQ. Trimming cost V 4 bases and J 2 bases, with 13 bases left between them. The full variable domain, its missing parts supplied by reference TRBV7-8 and TRBJ2-3, is GAGVSQSPRYKVAKRGQDVALRCDPISGHVSLFWYQQALGQGPEFLTYFQNEAQLDKSGLPSDRFFAERPEGSVSTLKIQRTQQEDSAVYLCASSSNRDPTDTQYFGPGTRLTVL.

The chain links TRBV21-1 to TRBJ2-5; the D call of TRBD1 is as the table states it, not checked on the DNA. TRBV21-1 is deemed a pseudogene. The CDR3 covers 17 residues. The CDR3 DNA reads TGTGCCAGCAGCAAAGGTAGGGACAGGGGTCTTCAAGAGACCCAGTACTTC. This translates into CASSKGRDRGLQETQYF.

V gene TRBV12-5 combines with J gene TRBJ1-3; D unresolved. CDR1 and CDR2 (germline): LGHNT, FRNRAP. V was cut by 3 bases and J by 6 bases, with 12 bases left in between. The CDR3 has 14 residues. The CDR3 spells CASGLEGSENTIYF. CDR3 nucleotide sequence: TGTGCTAGTGGTTTAGAAGGTAGCGAAAACACCATATATTTT. Together with reference TRBV12-5 and TRBJ1-3, the CDR3 gives the full variable domain: DARVTQTPRHKVTEMGQEVTMRCQPILGHNTVFWYRQTMMQGLELLAYFRNRAPLDDSGMPKDRFSAEMPDATLATLKIQPSEPRDSAVYFCASGLEGSENTIYFGEGSWLTVV.

The V and J genes are TRBV18 and TRBJ1-5, with unresolved D. V shed 6 bases and J shed 3 bases, with 9 bases lying between them. CDR3 length: 13 residues. Looked up from germline, CDR1 is KGHSH and CDR2 is LQKENI. The CDR3 nucleotides are TGTGCCAGCTCCATCTCTGTCAATCAGCCCCAGCATTTT. It encodes CASSISVNQPQHF. Drawing the rest from reference TRBV18 and TRBJ1-5, the complete variable domain is NAGVMQNPRHLVRRRGQEARLRCSPMKGHSHVYWYRQLPEEGLKFMVYLQKENIIDESGMPKERFSAEFPKEGPSILRIQQVVRGDSAAYFCASSISVNQPQHFGDGTRLSIL.

This clone turned up a few times. V is TRBV7-6 and J is TRBJ2-1; 7 bases align to TRBD1. The CDR3 spans 13 residues. CDR1 SGHVS and CDR2 FNYEAQ come from the germline V gene. Losses at the gene ends were 5 bases for V and 5 bases for J; bases not matched to a gene: 3. DNA of the CDR3: TGTGCCAGCAGCCAGGGACAGCACAATGAGCAGTTCTTC. Translating it yields CASSQGQHNEQFF.

This clone counts as medium-sized. The chain employs TRBV30 and TRBJ1-2, with 8 bases fitting TRBD1. Germline V CDR1 and CDR2: GTSNPN, SVGIG (reference sequence). Germline trimming cut 4 bases from V and 2 bases from J; bases unmatched to any gene: 6. There are 14 residues in the CDR3. The CDR3 reads CAWTPTGVNYGYTF. The CDR3 nucleotides read TGTGCCTGGACCCCGACAGGGGTGAACTATGGCTACACCTTC.

The rearrangement links TRBV11-3 to TRBJ2-7, with a possible D match to TRBD2 (6 bases). Germline V CDR1 and CDR2: SGHNT, YENEEA. V lost 6 bases and J lost 2, with 14 bases in between. The CDR3 runs 14 residues. CDR3: CASSYRDSTYEQYF. CDR3 coding DNA: TGTGCCAGCAGTTACCGGGACTCTACCTACGAGCAGTACTTC.

The chain couples TRBV2 to TRBJ2-7, with a possible D match to TRBD1 (6 bases). Per the germline V gene, CDR1 is SNHLY and CDR2 is FYNNEI. Trimming pared 7 bases from V and 3 bases from J, leaving 16 bases between. The CDR3 consists of 14 residues. CDR3 DNA sequence: TGTGCCAGCAAGGGGGACCGAGTCCTCTACGAGCAGTACTTC. Its translation: CASKGDRVLYEQYF.

This chain joins TRBV7-2 and TRBJ2-2, with D hard to call. CDR1 and CDR2 (germline): SGHTA, FQGNSA. V gave up 3 bases and J gave up 3 bases, with 2 bases separating them. The length of the CDR3 is 12 residues. The CDR3 loop reads CASSFYTGELFF. In DNA, the CDR3 is TGTGCCAGCAGCTTTTACACCGGGGAGCTGTTTTTT.

This clone has just one count. This chain connects TRBV27 to TRBJ1-3; 8 nucleotides line up with TRBD1. V lost 4 bases, J lost 4 bases, and 6 bases stayed unmatched. CDR3 length: 15 residues. Looked up from germline, CDR1 is MNHEY and CDR2 is SMNVEV (reference sequence). The CDR3 is CASSSRQGRGNTIYF. CDR3 nucleotides: TGTGCCAGCAGTTCCAGACAGGGGAGAGGAAACACCATATATTTT.

CDR3 sequence: CASSEWASEQYF. The CDR3 bases are TGTGCCAGCAGTGAATGGGCCTCCGAGCAGTACTTC. The chain links TRBV2 to TRBJ2-7; D unclear. The V end was cut by 2 bases, the J end by 6 bases, with 8 bases between. The CDR3 is 12 residues long. Germline V gene lookup returns CDR1 SNHLY and CDR2 FYNNEI.

The chain has TRBV7-2 and TRBJ1-5; maybe TRBD1 (5 bases). With 5 bases removed from V and 4 bases from J, the gap between germline ends came to 9 bases. This CDR3 is built from 13 residues. CDR1 and CDR2 from the germline V gene are SGHTA and FQGNSA. Here the CDR3 reads CASSVTGNQPQHF. In DNA form, the CDR3 reads TGTGCCAGCAGCGTCACAGGAAATCAGCCCCAGCATTTT.

This sequence joins TRBV18 and TRBJ2-1, with D tentatively TRBD2 (6 bases). V dropped 3 bases and J dropped 6 bases, with 15 bases sitting between them. The CDR3 is 15 residues long. Germline CDR1 is KGHSH and CDR2 is LQKENI. Here the CDR3 DNA reads TGTGCCAGCTCACCCAATACCGGGACTTTCAATGAGCAGTTCTTC. This gives the protein CASSPNTGTFNEQFF.

The J gene is TRBJ1-5, the V gene TRBV18; D possibly corresponds to TRBD1 (5 bases). CDR1 KGHSH and CDR2 LQKENI come from the germline V gene. V lost 4 bases and J 3 bases, leaving 10 bases between the germline ends. The CDR3 consists of 14 residues. The CDR3 here is CASSRDRNNQPQHF. The CDR3, as DNA: TGTGCCAGCTCACGTGACAGAAACAATCAGCCCCAGCATTTT.

The V and J genes are TRBV2 and TRBJ2-7, with 8 bases aligning to TRBD1. The V and J ends lost 6 bases and 5 bases, in that order; junction bases with no gene match: 6. CDR1 is SNHLY and CDR2 is FYNNEI in the germline V gene. There are 13 residues in the CDR3. The CDR3 coding sequence is TGTGCCAGCAGAGCTTACAGGGGGAACGAGCAGTACTTC. Its translation is CASRAYRGNEQYF.

The chain carries TRBV4-2 and TRBJ2-3, with TRBD1 identical over 8 bases. This CDR3 is built from 17 residues. V shed 1 base and J 6 bases; nucleotides not matched to a gene: 12. Germline loops: CDR1 LGHNA, CDR2 YNFKEQ. Written as DNA, the CDR3 is TGTGCCAGCAGCCAAGTCAAACCTCAGGGGGCTGGGGATACGCAGTATTTT. Translated: CASSQVKPQGAGDTQYF.

The chain recombines TRBV6-1 with TRBJ2-3; 7 bases match TRBD1. With V trimmed by 4 bases and J by 4 bases, 2 bases remained unmatched. Germline V CDR1 and CDR2: MNHNS, SASEGT. The CDR3 sequence is 13 residues long. In DNA, the CDR3 is TGTGCCAGCAGTGTTACAGGGGCAGATACGCAGTATTTT. Translating it yields CASSVTGADTQYF.

The genes are TRBV7-2 and TRBJ2-1; 7 bases align to TRBD1. Losses at the gene ends were 5 bases for V and 8 bases for J; bases not matched to a gene: 12. CDR3 length equals 15 residues. Germline-derived CDR1 and CDR2 are SGHTA and FQGNSA. The CDR3 DNA sequence: TGTGCCAGCAGCCTATCCAGGGGGTTTGGGGATGAGCAGTTCTTC. It codes for CASSLSRGFGDEQFF.

J is TRBJ1-5 and V is TRBV18, with 7 bases identical to TRBD1. Trimming at V came to 2 bases and at J to 6 bases, leaving 4 bases not matched to a gene. This CDR3 has 14 residues. CDR1 and CDR2 (germline): KGHSH, LQKENI. CDR3 region: CASSPYRGTQPQHF. CDR3 sequence (DNA): TGTGCCAGCTCACCATACAGGGGCACTCAGCCCCAGCATTTT.

The chain employs TRBV11-1 and TRBJ2-1, with 8 bases identical to TRBD2. The CDR3 is 15 amino acids. Per germline, CDR1 SGHAT and CDR2 FQDESV (reference sequence). Germline trimming cut 5 bases from V and 4 bases from J; bases unmatched to any gene: 7. CDR3 region: CASSGRGLAYNEQFF. The CDR3 DNA follows: TGTGCCAGCAGCGGAAGAGGACTAGCTTACAATGAGCAGTTCTTC.

The chain carries TRBV5-1 and TRBJ2-5; weak D call: TRBD1 (5 bases). The CDR3 runs 14 residues. Germline-derived CDR1 and CDR2 are SGHRS and YFSETQ. Trimming stripped 2 bases from V and 2 bases from J, with 10 bases between. The CDR3 protein is CASSFQGEQETQYF. For the CDR3, the DNA is TGCGCCAGCAGCTTCCAGGGTGAACAAGAGACCCAGTACTTC.

This clone was detected a few times. The chain employs TRBV4-3 and TRBJ2-7; TRBD1 might be the D (5 bases). From germline, CDR1 is LGHNA and CDR2 YSLEER. CDR3 length: 15 residues. V was clipped by 1 base and J by 2 bases, with 12 bases between them. The CDR3 sequence is CASSQVIGAAYEQYF. The CDR3 DNA sequence: TGCGCCAGCAGCCAAGTGATTGGGGCGGCCTACGAGCAGTACTTC.

CDR3 coding DNA: TGCGCCAGCAGCCCGAACGGACTAGTCCCTTCCAATGAGCAGTTCTTC. It is translated as CASSPNGLVPSNEQFF. This rearrangement joins TRBV5-1 to TRBJ2-1, with 7 bases aligning to TRBD2. The CDR3 covers 16 residues. The V gene end was trimmed by 4 bases and the J gene end by 6 bases; junction bases not matched to a gene: 13. Looked up from germline, CDR1 is SGHRS and CDR2 is YFSETQ.

The chain recombines TRBV6-5 with TRBJ1-5; 7 bases match TRBD1. The germline V gene has CDR1 MNHEY and CDR2 SVGAGI. The CDR3 covers 14 residues. Trimming took 5 bases from V and 1 from J; bases not matched to a gene: 2. The CDR3 DNA reads as TGTGCCAGCAGTGTACAGGGGAGCAATCAGCCCCAGCATTTT. This codes for CASSVQGSNQPQHF.

V is TRBV7-2 and J is TRBJ1-1; no clear D gene. The V end was cut by 1 base, the J end by 3 bases, with 9 bases between. Germline lookup yields CDR1 SGHTA and CDR2 FQGNSA. The CDR3 is 14 residues long. The DNA for the CDR3 is TGTGCCAGCAGCTTAGGGTTAAAGCACACTGAAGCTTTCTTT. It yields the protein CASSLGLKHTEAFF.

V and J are TRBV11-3 and TRBJ2-7, with D possibly TRBD1 on 5 matching bases. Germline values: CDR1 SGHNT, CDR2 YENEEA. The length of the CDR3 is 13 residues. The V end lost 3 bases, the J end lost 7 bases, and 13 bases lay between the germline ends. CDR3 coding DNA: TGTGCCAGCAGCTTCCAGGGTTTCAGAGAGCAGTACTTC. This translates into CASSFQGFREQYF.

The genes are TRBV28 and TRBJ1-2; D might be TRBD1 (5 bases). V shed 2 bases and J shed 1 base, with 11 bases lying between them. The CDR3 is 15 residues long. Germline CDR1 and CDR2: MDHEN and SYDVKM. In DNA, the CDR3 is TGTGCCAGCAGTTTAATGGGGGTACTTAACTATGGCTACACCTTC. Residues: CASSLMGVLNYGYTF.

The genes are TRBV21-1 and TRBJ1-2; the D call of TRBD1 is as the table states it, not checked on the DNA. TRBV21-1 is described as a pseudogene. The CDR3 runs to 17 residues. In DNA, the CDR3 is TGTGCCAGCAGCAATTTTTGGGACAGGGTAACGGTCTACGGCTACACCTTC. Its protein is CASSNFWDRVTVYGYTF.